This T cell receptor (beta chain) derives from a study of T cell clones after liver transplantation. Across the study: Samples came from ITN030ST, which attempted immunosuppression withdrawal within 2 years of liver transplantation. General observations from the study: A larger donor-reactive than third-party decline suggested partial antigen-specific deletion.

Of note for this clone: Its target is unknown.

Some clones are missing from TCRdb's copy, which holds only in-frame ones; the method was immunoSEQ multiplex PCR. The sample records some 120,000 clones, just over 90% being singletons. This CDR3 comprises 14 residues. V lost 9 bases to trimming and J lost 1 base, with 13 bases between them. The germline V gene has CDR1 MNHEY and CDR2 SVGAGI. This TCR was sampled from a human patient who received a liver transplant. Some of the T cells may derive from the graft donor. The material was CD4+ T cells from blood, obtained 12 months after liver transplant. The chain joins TRBV6-5 to TRBJ2-1; no reliable D call. In nucleotides, the CDR3 is TGTGCCAGTAGTAAAGCGAGTTCCTACAATGAGCAGTTCTTC. Translation: CASSKASSYNEQFF.